This T cell receptor beta chain originates from a study of cytomegalovirus exposure and HLA in healthy donors. V was pared by 0 bases and J by 4 bases, with 6 bases of the junction left unmatched. CDR1 is SGHRS and CDR2 is YFSETQ in the germline V gene. This CDR3 region has 16 residues. Donors sampled were nominally healthy, though unrecorded immune exposures were likely. A remark on this clone: No antigen is known for it.

Study observations and caveats: The listing of roughly 160 TCR beta chains classed them as cytomegalovirus-associated.

It was with 60 Vbeta and 13 Jbeta primers that the PCR ran. Here immunoSEQ multiplex PCR was the method, and the copy in TCRdb shows in-frame clones only, minus some. This listing includes 150,000 or so clones. The specimen sequenced was PBMCs. The TCR originated in a woman aged 50 to 60 in good health and CMV-seronegative. J is TRBJ2-7 and V is TRBV5-1, with 11 bases fitting TRBD2. This chain's CDR3 is CASSLVLAGDLYEQYF. For the CDR3, the DNA is TGCGCCAGCAGCTTGGTACTAGCGGGGGACCTTTACGAGCAGTACTTC.